These 23 T cell receptor beta chains were sequenced from one sample in a study of cytomegalovirus exposure and HLA in healthy donors. The PCR was carried out with 60 Vbeta primers and 13 Jbeta primers. Some clones are missing from TCRdb's copy, which holds only in-frame ones; the method was immunoSEQ multiplex PCR. The sample holds 100,000 to 150,000 clones, approximately 78% seen once. Material for sequencing was PBMCs. The receptors shown here come from a woman between 45 and 65 years old in good health and CMV-seropositive.

The gene calls are TRBV15 and TRBJ2-2; 9 bases match TRBD1. The trim removed 3 bases at V and 6 bases at J, leaving 5 bases unmatched. The CDR3 has 15 residues. Germline V lookup: CDR1 LNHNV, CDR2 YYDKDF (reference sequence). The DNA for the CDR3 is TGTGCCACCAGCAGTGACAGGGGGGGGCCCGGGGAGCTGTTTTTT. Translation: CATSSDRGGPGELFF.

This rearrangement joins TRBV6-1 to TRBJ1-5; D uncertain. Trimming stripped 3 bases from V and 4 bases from J, with 22 bases between. Per germline, CDR1 MNHNS and CDR2 SASEGT. The CDR3 spans 18 residues. CDR3 sequence (DNA): TGTGCCAGCAGTGAGGGAGGGCGATACAGCCTAGTAAATCAGCCCCAGCATTTT. Translating gives CASSEGGRYSLVNQPQHF.

This chain connects TRBV2 to TRBJ2-3; D gene unclear. This CDR3 spans 13 amino acids. In germline, CDR1 is SNHLY, CDR2 FYNNEI. The V end lost 2 bases, the J end lost 6 bases, and 9 bases lay between the germline ends. The CDR3 coding sequence is TGTGCCAGCAGTGAATTGATGGGCGATACGCAGTATTTT. Amino acid sequence: CASSELMGDTQYF. Variable domain in full (rest from reference TRBV2 and TRBJ2-3): EPEVTQTPSHQVTQMGQEVILRCVPISNHLYFYWYRQILGQKVEFLVSFYNNEISEKSEIFDDQFSVERPDGSNFTLKIRSTKLEDSAMYFCASSELMGDTQYFGPGTRLTVL.

V gene TRBV7-9 combines with J gene TRBJ1-1; D is ambiguous. Trimming shortened V by 5 bases and J by 6 bases, and 16 bases separated the two germline ends. CDR3 length: 14 amino acids. The germline V gene encodes CDR1 SEHNR and CDR2 FQNEAQ (reference sequence). CDR3 nucleotide sequence: TGTGCCAGCAGCGCTGGGGAGTTTAGGGCTGAAGCTTTCTTT. Translated: CASSAGEFRAEAFF. Full variable domain (rest looked up from reference TRBV7-9 and TRBJ1-1): DTGVSQNPRHKITKRGQNVTFRCDPISEHNRLYWYRQTLGQGPEFLTYFQNEAQLEKSRLLSDRFSAERPKGSFSTLEIQRTEQGDSAMYLCASSAGEFRAEAFFGQGTRLTVV.

The chain couples TRBV15 to TRBJ2-1; D is possibly TRBD2 (6 bases). Germline V gene lookup returns CDR1 LNHNV and CDR2 YYDKDF (reference sequence). The V gene lost 5 bases and the J gene lost 0 bases, with 14 bases spanning the gap. The CDR3 covers 16 residues. The CDR3 spells CATSGLQFFSYNEQFF. The CDR3 coding sequence is TGTGCCACCAGCGGACTACAGTTTTTCTCCTACAATGAGCAGTTCTTC.

The chain has TRBV5-1 and TRBJ2-7; 9 nucleotides line up with TRBD2. CDR1 is SGHRS and CDR2 is YFSETQ in the germline V gene. V gave up 7 bases and J gave up 5 bases; unmatched junction bases: 10. The length of the CDR3 is 14 residues. The CDR3 sequence is CASRRDSGSDEQYF. In DNA, the CDR3 is TGCGCCAGCCGTCGCGATAGCGGGAGCGACGAGCAGTACTTC.

Notes on this clone: This specimen includes other DNA sequences encoding the same CDR3. This chain links TRBV11-3 with TRBJ2-1; TRBD2 aligns across 7 bases. Germline CDR1 reads SGHNT; CDR2 reads YENEEA. The CDR3 has 15 amino acids. V was clipped by 3 bases and J by 0 bases; unmatched bases: 2. In DNA, the CDR3 is TGTGCCAGCAGCTTGGGAGGGAGCTCCTACAATGAGCAGTTCTTC. This sequence encodes CASSLGGSSYNEQFF.

This clone was observed a single time. V and J are TRBV11-3 and TRBJ2-3; D remains ambiguous. CDR1 SGHNT and CDR2 YENEEA come from the germline V gene. V gave up 2 bases and J gave up 4 bases, with 7 bases separating them. The CDR3 totals 13 residues. This CDR3 reads CASSLPPSDTQYF. The CDR3 bases are TGTGCCAGCAGCTTACCCCCCTCAGATACGCAGTATTTT. Drawing the rest from reference TRBV11-3 and TRBJ2-3, the complete variable domain is EAGVVQSPRYKIIEKKQPVAFWCNPISGHNTLYWYLQNLGQGPELLIRYENEEAVDDSQLPKDRFSAERLKGVDSTLKIQPAELGDSAVYLCASSLPPSDTQYFGPGTRLTVL.

The genes are TRBV9 and TRBJ2-1; D might be TRBD2 (7 bases). Germline CDR1 and CDR2: SGDLS and YYNGEE. Trimming cost V 2 bases and J 5 bases, with 11 bases left between them. This CDR3 contains 14 residues. The CDR3, as DNA: TGTGCCAGCAGCGTGCTAGGGGGGGACAATGAGCAGTTCTTC. Its protein is CASSVLGGDNEQFF.

The chain has TRBV7-2 and TRBJ1-5, with a tentative D call TRBD1 (5 bases). Trimming removed 5 bases at V and 0 bases at J, with 11 bases between. The CDR3 loop spans 15 amino acids. Germline CDR1 is SGHTA and CDR2 is FQGNSA. DNA for the CDR3: TGTGCCAGCAGCCTGACAGTAGATAGCAATCAGCCCCAGCATTTT. Translation: CASSLTVDSNQPQHF. Together with reference TRBV7-2 and TRBJ1-5, the CDR3 gives the full variable domain: GAGVSQSPSNKVTEKGKDVELRCDPISGHTALYWYRQSLGQGLEFLIYFQGNSAPDKSGLPSDRFSAERTGGSVSTLTIQRTQQEDSAVYLCASSLTVDSNQPQHFGDGTRLSIL.

This chain joins TRBV6-6 and TRBJ1-2; TRBD1 might be the D (6 bases). The CDR3 sequence is 15 residues long. Germline V gene data show CDR1 as MNHNY and CDR2 as SVGAGI (reference sequence). V was shortened by 4 bases and J by 4 bases, with 16 bases between the two germline ends. The CDR3 nucleotides read TGTGCCAGCAGTTTGTGGGGGCCCCAACGCTATGGCTACACCTTC. Its translation is CASSLWGPQRYGYTF.

This clone was detected only once. This chain links TRBV19 with TRBJ1-3; TRBD1 matches at 7 bases. Germline V gene lookup returns CDR1 LNHDA and CDR2 SQIVND (reference sequence). The J segment lost 4 bases and the V segment lost 7 bases, leaving 7 bases of the junction unmatched. The CDR3 runs to 14 residues. CDR3 bases: TGTGCCAGTAAAGAGGGGGCGCTCGGAAACACCATATATTTT. The encoded protein is CASKEGALGNTIYF.

J is TRBJ2-3 and V is TRBV5-1, with D possibly TRBD2 on 6 matching bases. The V gene's germline CDR1 is SGHRS and CDR2 YFSETQ. V was cut by 4 bases and J by 2 bases, with 17 bases left in between. The CDR3 length is 16 residues. CDR3 sequence (DNA): TGCGCCAGCAGCCGACTTAGCAGGGACTTCACAGATACGCAGTATTTT. This sequence encodes CASSRLSRDFTDTQYF.

The rearrangement links TRBV7-9 to TRBJ2-5, with D perhaps matching TRBD1 (6 bases). CDR3 length: 17 residues. Between the trimmed V and J ends, which lost 5 bases and 3 bases, there was a span of 22 bases. Germline V gene sequence: CDR1 SEHNR, CDR2 FQNEAQ (reference sequence). The CDR3 DNA reads as TGTGCCAGCAGCCCGAAGAAGGGACACTTCTTAAAAGAGACCCAGTACTTC. It yields the protein CASSPKKGHFLKETQYF.

The table lists this clone with a count of one. This rearrangement joins TRBV5-4 to TRBJ1-2; 9 nucleotides match TRBD1. This CDR3 has 15 amino acids. J gave up 8 bases and V 0 bases, and 8 bases lay outside the gene matches. The germline gives CDR1 SGHNT, CDR2 YYREEE (reference sequence). The CDR3 spells CASSLAKQGAGGYTF. The CDR3, as DNA: TGTGCCAGCAGCTTGGCCAAACAGGGGGCTGGGGGCTACACCTTC.

The chain recombines TRBV4-1 with TRBJ2-7; perhaps TRBD2 as D (6 bases). Trimming shortened V by 4 bases and J by 3 bases, and 19 bases separated the two germline ends. The CDR3 contains 16 residues. Germline CDR1 reads MGHRA; CDR2 reads YSYEKL. In DNA form, the CDR3 reads TGCGCCAGCAGCCTAAGAGGGACTCTGTCCCACTACGAGCAGTACTTC. Protein sequence: CASSLRGTLSHYEQYF.

This clone was counted a single time. This chain uses TRBV19 with TRBJ2-2, with a possible D match to TRBD2 (6 bases). In germline, CDR1 is LNHDA, CDR2 SQIVND (reference sequence). The V and J ends lost 9 bases and 3 bases respectively, with 14 bases between them. This CDR3 spans 14 amino acids. The CDR3 DNA follows: TGTGCCAGCACGCGGGGCAGGGACACCGGGGAGCTGTTTTTT. Residues: CASTRGRDTGELFF.

This chain connects TRBV27 to TRBJ1-5; D might be TRBD1 (5 bases). V was trimmed by 6 bases and J by 3 bases, leaving 18 bases between them. This CDR3 has 16 residues. Looked up from germline, CDR1 is MNHEY and CDR2 is SMNVEV (reference sequence). The CDR3 loop is CASSEGAYPPNQPQHF. As DNA, the CDR3 is TGTGCCAGCAGCGAAGGGGCTTACCCGCCCAATCAGCCCCAGCATTTT.

This chain links TRBV2 with TRBJ1-4, with D maybe TRBD1 (6 bases). Germline CDR1 is SNHLY and CDR2 is FYNNEI. CDR3 length: 16 residues. The V end lost 7 bases, the J end lost 8 bases, and 23 bases lay between the germline ends. As DNA, the CDR3 is TGTGCCAGCAACCCCGGGGGGCGACAGAGGGGCGAAAAACTGTTTTTT. Its translation: CASNPGGRQRGEKLFF.

V gene TRBV4-3 combines with J gene TRBJ1-6, with a weak D call TRBD1 (5 bases). This CDR3 is 14 amino acids long. Trimming removed 1 base at V and 9 bases at J, with 10 bases between. Germline V CDR1 and CDR2: LGHNA, YSLEER. Here the CDR3 reads CASSQARVGSPLHF. DNA for the CDR3: TGCGCCAGCAGCCAAGCCAGGGTGGGTTCACCCCTCCACTTT.

This clone has more than one count but fewer than ten. The rearrangement joins TRBV2 to TRBJ1-3, with no clear D. Trimming pared 3 bases from V and 8 bases from J, leaving 5 bases between. This CDR3 has 11 residues. The germline CDR1 and CDR2 sequences are SNHLY and FYNNEI. The CDR3 loop reads CASSDRDTIYF. CDR3 nucleotide sequence: TGTGCCAGCAGTGATCGGGACACCATATATTTT.

In nucleotides, the CDR3 is TGCGCCAGCAGGACCGGGACAGCAAACCTTTATGGCTACACCTTC. It encodes CASRTGTANLYGYTF. The chain recombines TRBV5-1 with TRBJ1-2, with 7 nucleotides matching TRBD1. The CDR3 contains 15 residues. V gave up 5 bases and J gave up 5 bases; unmatched junction bases: 12. Germline CDR1 SGHRS, CDR2 YFSETQ. Based on the CDR3 plus reference TRBV5-1 and TRBJ1-2, the full variable domain is KAGVTQTPRYLIKTRGQQVTLSCSPISGHRSVSWYQQTPGQGLQFLFEYFSETQRNKGNFPGRFSGRQFSNSRSEMNVSTLELGDSALYLCASRTGTANLYGYTFGSGTRLTVV.

The chain is built from TRBV6-5 and TRBJ1-3; D remains ambiguous. Germline assignment: CDR1 MNHEY and CDR2 SVGAGI. V gave up 8 bases and J gave up 4 bases, with 15 bases separating them. This CDR3 region has 14 residues. CDR3 nucleotide sequence: TGTGCCAGCTTCTCGAGAACCAAAGGAAACACCATATATTTT. It translates to CASFSRTKGNTIYF.